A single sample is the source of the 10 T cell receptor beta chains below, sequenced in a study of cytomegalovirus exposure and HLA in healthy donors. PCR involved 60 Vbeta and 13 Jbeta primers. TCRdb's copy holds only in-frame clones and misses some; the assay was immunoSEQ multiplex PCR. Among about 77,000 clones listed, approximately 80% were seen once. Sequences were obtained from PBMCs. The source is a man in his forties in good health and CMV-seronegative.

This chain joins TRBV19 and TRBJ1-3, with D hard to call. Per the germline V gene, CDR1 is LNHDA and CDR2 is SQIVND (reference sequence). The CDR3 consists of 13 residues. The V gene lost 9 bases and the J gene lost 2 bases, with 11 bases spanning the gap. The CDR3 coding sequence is TGTGCCAGCAGTGCACAGACTGGAAACACCATATATTTT. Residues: CASSAQTGNTIYF.

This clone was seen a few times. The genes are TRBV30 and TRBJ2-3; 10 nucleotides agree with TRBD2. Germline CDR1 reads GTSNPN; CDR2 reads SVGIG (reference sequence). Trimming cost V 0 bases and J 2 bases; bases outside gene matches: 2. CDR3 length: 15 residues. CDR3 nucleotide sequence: TGTGCCTGGAGTGTACTAGCGGGGTACACAGATACGCAGTATTTT. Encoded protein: CAWSVLAGYTDTQYF.

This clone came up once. In DNA form, the CDR3 reads TGTGCCAGCTCACCGCAGACAGGGGACCTCAAAGGCTACACCTTC. It codes for CASSPQTGDLKGYTF. The chain couples TRBV18 to TRBJ1-2; 8 bases align to TRBD1. Germline lookup yields CDR1 KGHSH and CDR2 LQKENI. The CDR3 is 15 residues long. Trimming at V came to 3 bases and at J to 8 bases, leaving 11 bases not matched to a gene.

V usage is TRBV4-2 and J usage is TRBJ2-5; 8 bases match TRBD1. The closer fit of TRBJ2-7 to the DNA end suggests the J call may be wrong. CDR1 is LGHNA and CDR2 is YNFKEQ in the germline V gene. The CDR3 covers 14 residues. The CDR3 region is CASSQAGTGHEQYF. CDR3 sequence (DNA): TGTGCCAGCAGCCAGGCCGGGACAGGCCACGAGCAGTACTTC.

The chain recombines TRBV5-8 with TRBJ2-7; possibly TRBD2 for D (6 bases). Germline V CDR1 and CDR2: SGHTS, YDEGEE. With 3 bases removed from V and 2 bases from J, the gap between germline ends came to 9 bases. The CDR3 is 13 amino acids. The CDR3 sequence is CASSWRETYEQYF. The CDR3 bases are TGTGCCAGCAGCTGGAGGGAGACCTACGAGCAGTACTTC.

CDR3 nucleotides: TGCGCCAGCAGCCGGGGGACAGATGGAGACACAGATACGCAGTATTTT. Translated: CASSRGTDGDTDTQYF. The V call is TRBV5-1, the J call TRBJ2-3; possible D gene TRBD1, 7 bases. Trimming took 4 bases from V and 2 from J, leaving 17 bases between them. The CDR3 has 16 residues. Germline V gene sequence: CDR1 SGHRS, CDR2 YFSETQ.

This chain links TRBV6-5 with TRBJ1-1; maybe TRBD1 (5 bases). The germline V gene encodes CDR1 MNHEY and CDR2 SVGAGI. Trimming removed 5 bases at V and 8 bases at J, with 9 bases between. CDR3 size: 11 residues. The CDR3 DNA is TGTGCCAGCAGTGAAAGGGGAGAAGCTTTCTTT. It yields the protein CASSERGEAFF.

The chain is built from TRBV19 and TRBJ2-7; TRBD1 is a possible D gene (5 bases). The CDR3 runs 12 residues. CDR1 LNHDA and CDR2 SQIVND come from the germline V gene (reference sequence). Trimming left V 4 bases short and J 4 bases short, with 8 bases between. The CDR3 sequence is CASSTQGYEQYF. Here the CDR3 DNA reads TGTGCCAGTAGTACCCAGGGATACGAGCAGTACTTC.

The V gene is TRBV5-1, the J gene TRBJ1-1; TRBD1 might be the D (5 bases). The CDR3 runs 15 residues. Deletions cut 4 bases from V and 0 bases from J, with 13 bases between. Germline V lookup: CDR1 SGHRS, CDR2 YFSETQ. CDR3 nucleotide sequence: TGCGCCAGCAGCCCGGGGGGACCGTTGAACACTGAAGCTTTCTTT. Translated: CASSPGGPLNTEAFF.

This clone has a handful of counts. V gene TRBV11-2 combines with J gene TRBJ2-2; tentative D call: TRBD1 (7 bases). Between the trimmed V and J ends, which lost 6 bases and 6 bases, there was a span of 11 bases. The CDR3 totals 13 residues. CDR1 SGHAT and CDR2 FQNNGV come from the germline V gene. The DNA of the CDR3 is TGTGCCAGCAGTAGCAGGGGGGCCGGGGAGCTGTTTTTT. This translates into CASSSRGAGELFF.